This TCR beta chain was documented in a study of T cell responses to AZD1222 COVID-19 vaccine. Measured with immunoSEQ multiplex PCR; TCRdb has only the in-frame clones, and not every one. The sample holds some 150,000 clones, about 91% seen once. Turning to this clone: What it recognizes is unknown.

Study-level points and caveats: Spike-specific TCR breadth rose after two AZD1222 doses, and depth rose as well. Repertoire sampling happened only post peak T cell response.

The source material was peripheral blood, sampled on day 0 of AZD1222 vaccination. This receptor was taken from an adult in good health.

The CDR3 coding sequence is TGTGCCAGCAGCGGAGGTCCATTAAGCTCTGGAAACACCATATATTTT. This encodes CASSGGPLSSGNTIYF. V usage is TRBV9 and J usage is TRBJ1-3; D is ambiguous. Germline CDR1 and CDR2: SGDLS and YYNGEE. This CDR3 is built from 16 residues. The ends were cut back, 3 bases at V and 0 bases at J, with 13 bases in the middle.